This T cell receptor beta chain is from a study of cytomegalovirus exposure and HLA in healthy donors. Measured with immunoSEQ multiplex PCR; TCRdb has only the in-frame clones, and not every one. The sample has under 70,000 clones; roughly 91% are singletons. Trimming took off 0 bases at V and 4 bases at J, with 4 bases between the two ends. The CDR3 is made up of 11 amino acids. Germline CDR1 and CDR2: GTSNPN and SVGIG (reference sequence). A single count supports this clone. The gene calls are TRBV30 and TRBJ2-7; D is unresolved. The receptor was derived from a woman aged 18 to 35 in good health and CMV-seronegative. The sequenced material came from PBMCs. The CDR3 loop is CAWSVRYEQYF. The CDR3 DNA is TGTGCCTGGAGTGTACGGTACGAGCAGTACTTC.